This T cell receptor beta chain was sequenced for a study of blood T cell repertoires in COVID-19. At the level of the study: In each case, the material was cDNA or gDNA derived from T cells, B-cell-depleted T cells, or PBMCs.

Those enrolled, adults aged roughly 18 to 95 years, came from about two dozen US areas. J gave up 11 bases and V 0 bases, and 10 bases lay outside the gene matches. Per the germline V gene, CDR1 is SGHTA and CDR2 is FQGNSA. The CDR3 is 15 residues long. In the original analysis: Nucleated cell number was recorded as an estimate derived from reference gene primer amplification. The repertoire was sequenced with immunoSEQ multiplex PCR; TCRdb's copy has only in-frame clones and lacks some. Clone size and V and J calls were adopted from that table, with D and trimming inferred from the DNA. The data show about 200,000 clones, with about 84% seen just once and 4.5% to 6.5% held by the top ten.

The sequence was collected from a man between 40 and 49 years old with acute COVID-19. Sequences were obtained from PBMCs or T cells enriched from blood (not recorded which). The chain combines TRBV7-2 with TRBJ1-1; 9 nucleotides align to TRBD1. The CDR3 sequence is CASSLATGTGYSAFF. The DNA for the CDR3 is TGTGCCAGCAGCTTAGCAACCGGGACAGGGTACAGCGCTTTCTTT.